This TCR beta chain came from a study of blood T cell repertoires in COVID-19. Study information: The United States, Italy and Spain provided the acute and convalescent COVID-19 samples. T cells, B-cell-depleted T cells, or PBMCs supplied cDNA or gDNA.

Assay used: immunoSEQ multiplex PCR; TCRdb lists only in-frame clones, some missing. The data contain roughly 67,000 clones, around 83% of them singletons. V lost 6 bases and J lost 8; bases outside the gene matches: 10. CDR3 size: 14 residues. CDR1 is LNHDA, CDR2 SQIVND, per germline (reference sequence). The specimen was peripheral blood. The sequence was obtained from an older woman with acute or convalescent COVID-19. The chain carries TRBV19 and TRBJ2-1; TRBD1 matches 7 bases. CDR3 bases: TGTGCCAGTAGAGGACCCGAACAGGGGCATGAGCAGTTCTTC. It yields the protein CASRGPEQGHEQFF.